These T cell receptor beta chains were read from a single sample in a study of shared clonotypes between healthy human individuals. The table came from immunoSEQ multiplex PCR; TCRdb's copy has only in-frame clones and leaves some out. The sample includes about 590,000 clones, just under 97% of them seen just once. The source material was naive CD8+ T cells sorted from blood. The source is a woman aged 25 to 39 in good health. Both conserved end residues are part of each CDR3. Fields, in order: D gene, clone size, J gene, V gene, CDR3 protein, CDR3 DNA. D genes are given only for firm matches. Not every row has a clone size; where given, it reads once, few, many or a size class.

d_call: -; clone_size: -; j_call: TRBJ2-7; v_call: TRBV14; cdr3_aa: CASSQDRRGEQYF; cdr3_nt: TGTGCCAGCAGCCAAGATAGGAGGGGCGAGCAGTACTTC
d_call: -; clone_size: -; j_call: TRBJ2-7; v_call: TRBV4-2; cdr3_aa: CASSEGLFSYEQYF; cdr3_nt: TGTGCCAGCAGCGAAGGACTCTTCTCCTACGAGCAGTACTTC
d_call: TRBD2; clone_size: -; j_call: TRBJ2-1; v_call: TRBV19; cdr3_aa: CASSPEGGRANNEQFF; cdr3_nt: TGTGCCAGTAGTCCTGAAGGCGGGAGGGCCAACAATGAGCAGTTCTTC
d_call: TRBD2; clone_size: -; j_call: TRBJ2-7; v_call: TRBV5-1; cdr3_aa: CASSLWTSGRTYEQYF; cdr3_nt: TGCGCCAGCAGCTTGTGGACTAGCGGGAGAACCTACGAGCAGTACTTC
d_call: -; clone_size: -; j_call: TRBJ2-7; v_call: TRBV7-8; cdr3_aa: CASSLASVTYEQYF; cdr3_nt: TGTGCCAGCAGCTTAGCGTCTGTAACCTACGAGCAGTACTTC
d_call: TRBD1; clone_size: -; j_call: TRBJ1-5; v_call: TRBV27; cdr3_aa: CASSTGGSNQPQHF; cdr3_nt: TGTGCCAGCAGTACAGGGGGTAGCAATCAGCCCCAGCATTTT
d_call: -; clone_size: -; j_call: TRBJ2-1; v_call: TRBV13; cdr3_aa: CASLAMPLREQFF; cdr3_nt: TGTGCCAGCCTCGCCATGCCTCTAAGAGAGCAGTTCTTC
d_call: TRBD1; clone_size: -; j_call: TRBJ2-7; v_call: TRBV18; cdr3_aa: CASGQGAYEQYF; cdr3_nt: TGTGCCAGCGGACAGGGCGCCTACGAGCAGTACTTC
d_call: -; clone_size: -; j_call: TRBJ2-7; v_call: TRBV4-1; cdr3_aa: CASSLRESSYEQYF; cdr3_nt: TGCGCCAGCAGCCTCAGAGAGAGCTCCTACGAGCAGTACTTC
d_call: -; clone_size: -; j_call: TRBJ1-2; v_call: TRBV4-1; cdr3_aa: CASSQADSALSGYTF; cdr3_nt: TGCGCCAGCAGCCAAGCAGACAGCGCTTTGAGCGGCTACACCTTC
d_call: TRBD2; clone_size: -; j_call: TRBJ2-1; v_call: TRBV7-9; cdr3_aa: CASSLNGAGALSNEQFF; cdr3_nt: TGTGCCAGCAGCCTTAATGGGGCGGGAGCCCTCTCCAATGAGCAGTTCTTC
d_call: TRBD2; clone_size: -; j_call: TRBJ2-2; v_call: TRBV7-9; cdr3_aa: CASTDLTSGSLRAGELFF; cdr3_nt: TGTGCCAGCACTGATCTCACTAGCGGGAGTCTCAGGGCCGGGGAGCTGTTTTTT
d_call: TRBD2; clone_size: -; j_call: TRBJ2-7; v_call: TRBV2; cdr3_aa: CASSEAGGTYEQYF; cdr3_nt: TGTGCCAGCAGTGAGGCGGGAGGGACCTACGAGCAGTACTTC
d_call: -; clone_size: -; j_call: TRBJ2-1; v_call: TRBV6-5; cdr3_aa: CASSYSRPIPNNEQFF; cdr3_nt: TGTGCCAGCAGTTACTCGAGACCAATACCTAACAATGAGCAGTTCTTC
d_call: -; clone_size: -; j_call: TRBJ2-5; v_call: TRBV30; cdr3_aa: CAWTWGEVETQYF; cdr3_nt: TGTGCCTGGACCTGGGGGGAGGTGGAGACCCAGTACTTC
d_call: TRBD1; clone_size: -; j_call: TRBJ2-7; v_call: TRBV2; cdr3_aa: CASRAGGAPSYEQYF; cdr3_nt: TGTGCCAGCAGGGCAGGGGGCGCGCCCTCCTACGAGCAGTACTTC
d_call: TRBD2; clone_size: -; j_call: TRBJ2-2; v_call: TRBV5-1; cdr3_aa: CASSPEPGLAGIRTGELFF; cdr3_nt: TGCGCCAGCAGCCCGGAACCGGGACTAGCGGGAATCAGGACCGGGGAGCTGTTTTTT
d_call: -; clone_size: -; j_call: TRBJ1-1; v_call: TRBV21-1; cdr3_aa: CASVGGTEAFF; cdr3_nt: TGTGCCAGCGTGGGGGGCACTGAAGCTTTCTTT
d_call: TRBD2; clone_size: few; j_call: TRBJ2-7; v_call: TRBV29-1; cdr3_aa: CSVDKAWTSGRGNEQYF; cdr3_nt: TGCAGCGTTGACAAGGCATGGACTAGCGGGAGAGGCAACGAGCAGTACTTC